Listed here are 22 T cell receptor beta chains from one sample, sequenced in a study of blood T cells in healthy people across ages. Combining a sample-barcoded 5' primer with a J-beta primer mix, a second PCR ran for 7 to 11 cycles. TCRdb independently ran MiXCR on the 5' RACE reads; one entry per CDR3 protein. The top ten clones hold about 42% of a sample with more than 700,000 distinct CDR3 sequences, 40% to 65% of them seen once. The sequenced sample consisted of blood. All receptors come from a man of 80 years or more in good health.

This clonotype is a singleton in its sample. This chain joins TRBV14 and TRBJ2-4, with TRBD1 as a possible D gene (6 bases). The end of the DNA is better explained by TRBJ2-7, so the J call may be wrong. The CDR3 extends over 16 amino acids. CDR1 SGHDN and CDR2 FVKESK come from the germline V gene. In nucleotides, the CDR3 is TGTGCCAGCAGTCAAATTGGGTCGCAGGGGCTGTACGAGCAGTACTTC. This codes for CASSQIGSQGLYEQYF.

This chain links TRBV20-1 with TRBJ1-2; D ambiguous. The CDR3 sequence is 11 residues long. Germline assignment: CDR1 DFQATT and CDR2 SNEGSKA (reference sequence). Trimming cost V 5 bases and J 4 bases, with 8 bases left between them. CDR3 DNA: TGCAGTGCTCGAAACAGCTATGGCTACACCTTC. Translation gives CSARNSYGYTF.

The chain links TRBV5-1 to TRBJ2-1; D uncertain. CDR3 length: 14 residues. Germline lookup yields CDR1 SGHRS and CDR2 YFSETQ. The V gene lost 1 base and the J gene lost 4 bases, with 9 bases spanning the gap. The CDR3 DNA reads TGCGCCAGCAGCTTGATAGCAGAATACAATGAGCAGTTCTTC. Translated: CASSLIAEYNEQFF.

On this clonotype itself: A much more abundant neighbour one base away suggests this may be a read error. This chain links TRBV9 with TRBJ2-4; D unresolved. The J call may be incorrect, as the DNA end agrees better with TRBJ2-5. Germline assignment: CDR1 SGDLS and CDR2 YYNGEE. CDR3 size: 14 residues. The CDR3 loop reads CVSSPSAIGETQYF. The CDR3 region has the DNA TGTGTCAGCAGCCCTTCGGCGATCGGGGAGACCCAGTACTTC.

The chain employs TRBV20-1 and TRBJ2-5, with TRBD2 matching over 7 bases. The closer fit of TRBJ2-7 to the DNA end suggests the J call may be wrong. The CDR3 runs to 15 residues. Per the germline V gene, CDR1 is DFQATT and CDR2 is SNEGSKA (reference sequence). CDR3 region: CSARPPWGGVYEQYF. The DNA of the CDR3 is TGCAGTGCTAGGCCCCCTTGGGGGGGGGTGTACGAGCAGTACTTC.

The chain employs TRBV29-1 and TRBJ2-5; TRBD1 might be the D (7 bases). Between the trimmed V and J ends, which lost 6 bases and 4 bases, there was a span of 21 bases. The CDR3 length is 15 residues. Germline V gives CDR1 SQVTM, CDR2 ANQGSEA. DNA for the CDR3: TGCAGCGTGAGTATGGACGGAGGGGGCCGAGAGACCCAGTACTTC. This translates into CSVSMDGGGRETQYF.

The chain employs TRBV7-9 and TRBJ2-5; D remains ambiguous. This CDR3 is built from 13 residues. Per the germline V gene, CDR1 is SEHNR and CDR2 is FQNEAQ (reference sequence). V lost 3 bases and J 0 bases, leaving 5 bases between the germline ends. Written as DNA, the CDR3 is TGTGCCAGCAGCTTTGCGAACCAAGAGACCCAGTACTTC. Amino acids: CASSFANQETQYF.

This clonotype was counted a few times. The CDR3 spells CATSEGVQPQHF. The CDR3 DNA is TGTGCCACCAGTGAGGGAGTCCAGCCCCAGCATTTT. The chain employs TRBV24-1 and TRBJ1-5; no definite D call. Germline assignment: CDR1 KGHDR and CDR2 SFDVKD. The CDR3 has 12 residues. Between the trimmed V and J ends, which lost 4 bases and 7 bases, there was a span of 7 bases.

The chain is built from TRBV5-1 and TRBJ2-6; TRBD1 matches 9 bases. The CDR3 is made up of 20 amino acids. The germline V gene has CDR1 SGHRS and CDR2 YFSETQ. V was clipped by 1 base and J by 1 base; unmatched bases: 12. The CDR3 DNA reads as TGCGCCAGCAGCTTGAGAAGTTTGAACAGGGGGCATTCTGGGGCCAACGTCCTGACTTTC. Its protein product is CASSLRSLNRGHSGANVLTF.

The chain employs TRBV20-1 and TRBJ2-3; 8 positions agree with TRBD2. This CDR3 has 15 residues. Germline V gene sequence: CDR1 DFQATT, CDR2 SNEGSKA (reference sequence). The J segment lost 0 bases and the V segment lost 5 bases, leaving 7 bases of the junction unmatched. The CDR3 DNA follows: TGCAGTGCTTTAGCGGGACGGGGGAGCACAGATACGCAGTATTTT. As protein: CSALAGRGSTDTQYF.

The chain recombines TRBV3-1 with TRBJ2-7, with D tentatively TRBD1 (5 bases). Germline-derived CDR1 and CDR2 are LGHDT and YNNKEL (reference sequence). Trimming cost V 2 bases and J 5 bases, with 13 bases left between them. The CDR3 contains 14 residues. CDR3 DNA: TGTGCCAGCAGCCAAAGGGCAGGGAACCACGAGCAGTACTTC. It encodes CASSQRAGNHEQYF.

The CDR3 is CASSPTDRGPKQYF. CDR3 nucleotide sequence: TGTGCCAGCTCACCAACGGACAGGGGGCCGAAGCAGTACTTC. This sequence joins TRBV18 and TRBJ2-7, with 11 nucleotides matching TRBD1. J was trimmed by 8 bases and V by 2 bases; bases with no gene match: 5. The length of the CDR3 is 14 residues. Germline loops: CDR1 KGHSH, CDR2 LQKENI.

This clonotype was counted a few times. The rearrangement joins TRBV9 to TRBJ1-2; D is perhaps TRBD1 (5 bases). The V and J ends lost 3 bases and 7 bases respectively, with 19 bases between them. Germline CDR1 and CDR2: SGDLS and YYNGEE. The CDR3 covers 15 residues. The CDR3 reads CASSGVDRFSTGYTF. CDR3 DNA sequence: TGTGCCAGCAGCGGTGTTGACAGATTTTCCACTGGCTACACCTTC.

A few counts support this clonotype. The chain is built from TRBV7-3 and TRBJ2-7; TRBD2 agrees at 9 bases. The germline CDR1 and CDR2 sequences are SGHTA and FQGTGA. V was pared by 5 bases and J by 6 bases, with 11 bases of the junction left unmatched. The length of the CDR3 is 15 residues. The CDR3 spells CASSPEGGTSSEQYF. The CDR3 nucleotides read TGTGCCAGCAGCCCAGAGGGTGGGACTAGCTCCGAGCAGTACTTC.

The gene calls are TRBV7-9 and TRBJ2-4; no definite D call. The end of the DNA aligns better with TRBJ2-5, so the J call may be wrong. CDR1 SEHNR and CDR2 FQNEAQ come from the germline V gene (reference sequence). The CDR3 is made up of 13 amino acids. CDR3 DNA: TGTGCCAGCAGCATGGGTTTTCAAGAGACCCAGTACTTC. Protein: CASSMGFQETQYF.

The table lists this clonotype with a few counts. The rearrangement uses TRBV12-5 and TRBJ2-5; 7 bases match TRBD1. The CDR3 is made up of 14 amino acids. Germline trimming cut 5 bases from V and 0 bases from J; bases unmatched to any gene: 3. Germline CDR1 is LGHNT and CDR2 is FRNRAP. The CDR3 DNA reads TGTGCTAGTGGTCCGGGACAGCACCAAGAGACCCAGTACTTC. The encoded protein is CASGPGQHQETQYF.

The V call is TRBV5-1, the J call TRBJ1-1; D is uncertain. Between the trimmed V and J ends, which lost 5 bases and 5 bases, there was a span of 16 bases. CDR3 length: 14 amino acids. Germline V lookup: CDR1 SGHRS, CDR2 YFSETQ. The CDR3 DNA is TGCGCCAGCAGTACAAACCAACAGCGGACTGAAGCTTTCTTT. Translation: CASSTNQQRTEAFF. Full variable domain (remainder filled in from reference TRBV5-1 and TRBJ1-1): KAGVTQTPRYLIKTRGQQVTLSCSPISGHRSVSWYQQTPGQGLQFLFEYFSETQRNKGNFPGRFSGRQFSNSRSEMNVSTLELGDSALYLCASSTNQQRTEAFFGQGTRLTVV.

The genes are TRBV18 and TRBJ2-7; 7 bases are a match to TRBD2. In germline, CDR1 is KGHSH, CDR2 LQKENI. Germline trimming cut 7 bases from V and 5 bases from J; bases unmatched to any gene: 14. This CDR3 has 15 amino acids. The CDR3 protein is CASFTGASGAHEQYF. The CDR3 DNA follows: TGTGCCAGCTTCACCGGTGCTAGCGGAGCCCACGAGCAGTACTTC. Full variable domain (rest looked up from reference TRBV18 and TRBJ2-7): NAGVMQNPRHLVRRRGQEARLRCSPMKGHSHVYWYRQLPEEGLKFMVYLQKENIIDESGMPKERFSAEFPKEGPSILRIQQVVRGDSAAYFCASFTGASGAHEQYFGPGTRLTVT.

This sequence joins TRBV20-1 and TRBJ2-2; 11 positions agree with TRBD1. CDR3 length equals 15 residues. Looked up from germline, CDR1 is DFQATT and CDR2 is SNEGSKA (reference sequence). After removal of 0 bases from V and 7 bases from J, the junction contained 4 bases not matched to a gene. The CDR3 here is CSARDRTGGNGELFF. CDR3 coding DNA: TGCAGTGCTAGAGATCGGACAGGGGGCAACGGGGAGCTGTTTTTT.

This sequence joins TRBV20-1 and TRBJ2-7; 8 bases are shared with TRBD1. With V trimmed by 1 base and J by 3 bases, 2 bases remained unmatched. Looked up from germline, CDR1 is DFQATT and CDR2 is SNEGSKA (reference sequence). CDR3 length: 13 amino acids. DNA for the CDR3: TGCAGTGCTAGAGGCAGGGGGCTCTACGAGCAGTACTTC. Its translation is CSARGRGLYEQYF.

The chain employs TRBV5-1 and TRBJ2-7; TRBD1 matches at 9 bases. This CDR3 is built from 14 residues. Germline V gene lookup returns CDR1 SGHRS and CDR2 YFSETQ. V shed 4 bases and J 2 bases; nucleotides not matched to a gene: 4. For the CDR3, the DNA is TGCGCCAGCAGCGTGACAGGGGGGGCCTACGAGCAGTACTTC. Translation gives CASSVTGGAYEQYF.

V is TRBV3-1 and J is TRBJ1-1; D gene uncertain. Germline-derived CDR1 and CDR2 are LGHDT and YNNKEL (reference sequence). V was pared by 1 base and J by 4 bases, with 10 bases between. CDR3 length: 14 residues. The CDR3 region is CASSQAGLGTEAFF. The CDR3 bases are TGTGCCAGCAGCCAAGCAGGTTTGGGCACTGAAGCTTTCTTT.